This T cell receptor (beta chain) is drawn from a study of cytomegalovirus exposure and HLA in healthy donors. Findings of the study overall: Association of 16,951 TCR beta sequences with HLA alleles was found at 0.05 false discovery rate in a later analysis. Later, an analysis showed that TCR beta chains associated with HLA were more clonally expanded than others that were equally common.

Concerning this clone itself: Antigen unknown.

Donors were nominally healthy when sampled, though unrecorded immune exposures were likely. Both 60 Vbeta primers and 13 Jbeta primers went into the PCR. Profiling relied on immunoSEQ multiplex PCR, and the TCRdb table lists in-frame clones only, not all of them. The sample comprises 110,000 to 150,000 clones, 80% to 85% of which are singletons, and 3% to 4% rests with the top ten. The CDR3 runs 13 residues. The V gene end was trimmed by 4 bases and the J gene end by 5 bases; junction bases not matched to a gene: 1. Germline CDR1 reads LGHNA; CDR2 reads YSLEER. The V call is TRBV4-3, the J call TRBJ2-1, with 8 bases matching TRBD2. This receptor was obtained from a male donor in good health and CMV-seronegative. The sequenced material came from PBMCs. The CDR3 here is CASSPAGDNEQFF. The DNA of the CDR3 is TGCGCCAGCAGCCCAGCGGGGGACAATGAGCAGTTCTTC.